This entry lists 21 T cell receptor beta chains sequenced from one sample in a study of shared clonotypes between healthy human individuals. TCRdb's copy holds only in-frame clones and misses some; the assay was immunoSEQ multiplex PCR. This table has fewer than 1.4 million clones, about 80% appearing once. Material: memory CD4+ T cells from PBMCs. Subset of the sample: CD45RA-negative fraction. These receptors originate from a man aged 18 to 29 in good health. Some clones in this sample may be carry-over from other donors' samples.

The V gene is TRBV5-6, the J gene TRBJ2-5; no firm D call. The DNA matches TRBJ2-7 better at its end, which makes the J call doubtful. The germline V gene encodes CDR1 SGHDT and CDR2 YYEEEE. This CDR3 spans 15 amino acids. CDR3 sequence: CASSLLSIGYYEQYF. Written as DNA, the CDR3 is TGTGCCAGCAGCTTGTTGAGTATTGGTTACTACGAGCAGTACTTC.

The chain couples TRBV27 to TRBJ2-2; TRBD1 matches 9 bases. The germline V gene has CDR1 MNHEY and CDR2 SMNVEV (reference sequence). This CDR3 is 15 amino acids long. J was trimmed by 7 bases and V by 5 bases; bases with no gene match: 8. The CDR3 here is CASSEGDRAFGELFF. The CDR3 DNA reads TGTGCCAGCAGTGAAGGGGACAGGGCTTTCGGGGAGCTGTTTTTT.

J is TRBJ1-1 and V is TRBV9; 8 bases agree with TRBD1. Germline CDR1 is SGDLS and CDR2 is YYNGEE. The CDR3 has 13 amino acids. V was clipped by 4 bases and J by 5 bases; unmatched bases: 4. The CDR3 is CASSSRGLTEAFF. The DNA for the CDR3 is TGTGCCAGCAGCTCCAGGGGGCTGACTGAAGCTTTCTTT.

As for this clone: The sample has other DNA sequences that encode this CDR3 too. V gene TRBV7-3 combines with J gene TRBJ2-5; D is perhaps TRBD2 (5 bases). Deletions cut 5 bases from V and 3 bases from J, with 10 bases between. Germline V CDR1 and CDR2: SGHTA, FQGTGA. CDR3 size: 13 residues. CDR3: CASSLAREETQYF. The CDR3 nucleotides read TGTGCCAGCAGCCTAGCCCGGGAAGAGACCCAGTACTTC.

Comment on this clone: The same CDR3 can be traced to other DNA sequences in this sample. The chain is built from TRBV5-4 and TRBJ1-1, with D tentatively TRBD1 (5 bases). The CDR3 runs 14 residues. V lost 0 bases, J lost 3 bases, and 9 bases lay in between. Looked up from germline, CDR1 is SGHNT and CDR2 is YYREEE (reference sequence). The chain's CDR3 is CASSLVVGDTEAFF. The CDR3 DNA follows: TGTGCCAGCAGCTTGGTGGTGGGGGACACTGAAGCTTTCTTT.

The chain recombines TRBV7-3 with TRBJ2-1; TRBD2 matches 13 bases. J gave up 2 bases and V 4 bases, and 2 bases lay outside the gene matches. Per germline, CDR1 SGHTA and CDR2 FQGTGA. This CDR3 region has 16 residues. Written as DNA, the CDR3 is TGTGCCAGCAGCTCCGGGACTAGCGGGACCTACAATGAGCAGTTCTTC. Amino acids: CASSSGTSGTYNEQFF.

This chain uses TRBV15 with TRBJ2-1; TRBD1 agrees at 8 bases. The CDR3 totals 20 residues. Germline V gives CDR1 LNHNV, CDR2 YYDKDF (reference sequence). J was trimmed by 2 bases and V by 4 bases; bases with no gene match: 19. CDR3 amino acids: CATSNAGGSTDGGPYNEQFF. Written as DNA, the CDR3 is TGTGCCACCAGCAACGCAGGGGGCTCCACCGACGGGGGACCCTACAATGAGCAGTTCTTC.

The chain is built from TRBV18 and TRBJ1-2; D gene uncertain. Germline loops: CDR1 KGHSH, CDR2 LQKENI. Trimming removed 5 bases from V and 6 bases from J, with 16 bases in between. The CDR3 runs to 14 residues. The chain's CDR3 is CASSSPGRADGYTF. The CDR3 DNA follows: TGTGCCAGCTCATCTCCGGGCCGGGCAGATGGCTACACCTTC.

The chain carries TRBV10-3 and TRBJ1-2; D remains ambiguous. CDR1 is ENHRY and CDR2 is SYGVKD in the germline V gene. Trimming removed 7 bases at V and 5 bases at J, with 14 bases between. The CDR3 is made up of 13 amino acids. The chain's CDR3 is CAINLSTGYGYTF. CDR3 coding DNA: TGTGCCATCAACCTGTCGACGGGATATGGCTACACCTTC.

Comments on this clone: Being one base from a much bigger clone, this may be a read error. The chain joins TRBV28 to TRBJ1-4; 7 bases map to TRBD1. V lost 6 bases to trimming and J lost 0 bases; unmatched junction nucleotides: 4. This CDR3 comprises 15 residues. Germline-derived CDR1 and CDR2 are MDHEN and SYDVKM. CDR3 nucleotide sequence: TGTGCCAGCAGCTCCGGGACAGCAACTAATGAAAAACTGTTTTTT. Amino acids: CASSSGTATNEKLFF.

This clone was seen more than once but under ten times. J is TRBJ2-2 and V is TRBV2; TRBD2 matches 12 bases. The V and J ends lost 7 bases and 6 bases, in that order; junction bases with no gene match: 6. CDR1 and CDR2 from the germline V gene are SNHLY and FYNNEI. This CDR3 has 15 amino acids. As DNA, the CDR3 is TGTGCCAGCACCAAGACTAGCGGGAGTCCCGGGGAGCTGTTTTTT. It specifies CASTKTSGSPGELFF. Complete variable domain (other parts from reference TRBV2 and TRBJ2-2): EPEVTQTPSHQVTQMGQEVILRCVPISNHLYFYWYRQILGQKVEFLVSFYNNEISEKSEIFDDQFSVERPDGSNFTLKIRSTKLEDSAMYFCASTKTSGSPGELFFGEGSRLTVL.

V gene TRBV2 combines with J gene TRBJ2-3; D call uncertain. CDR3 length: 13 amino acids. The V gene lost 7 bases and the J gene lost 2 bases, with 10 bases spanning the gap. CDR1 and CDR2 (germline): SNHLY, FYNNEI. CDR3 DNA: TGTGCCAGCAATAGGCAGATCACAGATACGCAGTATTTT. Its translation: CASNRQITDTQYF.

V and J are TRBV27 and TRBJ1-5; D is ambiguous. Per germline, CDR1 MNHEY and CDR2 SMNVEV (reference sequence). The CDR3 is made up of 14 amino acids. Trimming cost V 9 bases and J 0 bases, with 12 bases left between them. CDR3 amino acids: CASRRNYSNQPQHF. The CDR3 DNA sequence: TGTGCCAGTAGACGGAATTATAGCAATCAGCCCCAGCATTTT.

There are a few counts of this clone. V and J are TRBV6-5 and TRBJ1-1; D is possibly TRBD1 (5 bases). Trimming cost V 7 bases and J 1 base, with 10 bases left between them. Germline lookup yields CDR1 MNHEY and CDR2 SVGAGI. The CDR3 contains 13 residues. The chain's CDR3 is CASTSTANTEAFF. CDR3 in DNA: TGTGCCAGCACCTCGACAGCGAACACTGAAGCTTTCTTT.

The gene calls are TRBV5-1 and TRBJ2-3; D is unresolved. Trimming removed 3 bases from V and 6 bases from J, with 11 bases in between. The germline CDR1 and CDR2 sequences are SGHRS and YFSETQ. The CDR3 is made up of 13 amino acids. CDR3 DNA: TGCGCCAGCAGCTCAGCAAGGGATGATACGCAGTATTTT. This translates into CASSSARDDTQYF.

The V gene is TRBV6-6, the J gene TRBJ2-3, with a possible D match to TRBD2 (7 bases). The CDR3 runs 14 residues. Trimming stripped 7 bases from V and 4 bases from J, with 15 bases between. Per germline, CDR1 MNHNY and CDR2 SVGAGI (reference sequence). This CDR3 is CASTPGGGADTQYF. CDR3 nucleotides: TGTGCCAGCACCCCTGGGGGGGGCGCAGATACGCAGTATTTT.

The chain carries TRBV15 and TRBJ2-5; D not certain. With 0 bases removed from V and 3 bases from J, the gap between germline ends came to 5 bases. Germline-derived CDR1 and CDR2 are LNHNV and YYDKDF (reference sequence). CDR3 size: 13 residues. DNA of the CDR3: TGTGCCACCAGCAGAGATTATAAAGAGACCCAGTACTTC. Translating it yields CATSRDYKETQYF.

The chain is built from TRBV5-5 and TRBJ2-7; D unresolved. The CDR3 covers 12 residues. Deletions cut 6 bases from V and 4 bases from J, with 11 bases between. Germline loops: CDR1 SGHKS, CDR2 YYEKEE (reference sequence). CDR3 bases: TGTGCCAGCACCTTATTGGGTTACGAGCAGTACTTC. This sequence encodes CASTLLGYEQYF.

This clone was counted only a few times. This chain joins TRBV11-2 and TRBJ2-7, with a possible D match to TRBD2 (5 bases). The CDR3 has 14 residues. The ends were cut back, 8 bases at V and 5 bases at J, with 19 bases in the middle. Germline V gives CDR1 SGHAT, CDR2 FQNNGV. This CDR3 is CASRRSVPYHEQYF. The CDR3 bases are TGTGCCAGCCGGAGGTCAGTTCCGTACCACGAGCAGTACTTC.

The gene calls are TRBV12-5 and TRBJ1-5, with 8 bases that match TRBD1. This CDR3 spans 16 amino acids. From germline, CDR1 is LGHNT and CDR2 FRNRAP. The ends lost 1 base at V and 0 bases at J; junction bases unmatched: 2. The CDR3 DNA reads TGTGCTAGTGGTTTGGAACAGGGGGTTAGCAATCAGCCCCAGCATTTT. Protein product: CASGLEQGVSNQPQHF.

The chain couples TRBV5-1 to TRBJ2-5; TRBD1 aligns across 9 bases. This CDR3 spans 12 amino acids. The junction had 3 bases not matched to a gene; V was cut back by 8 bases and J by 4 bases. Germline CDR1 SGHRS, CDR2 YFSETQ. In DNA form, the CDR3 reads TGCGCCAGTACAGGGGGCGCAGAGACCCAGTACTTC. Translation gives CASTGGAETQYF. Drawing the rest from reference TRBV5-1 and TRBJ2-5, the complete variable domain is KAGVTQTPRYLIKTRGQQVTLSCSPISGHRSVSWYQQTPGQGLQFLFEYFSETQRNKGNFPGRFSGRQFSNSRSEMNVSTLELGDSALYLCASTGGAETQYFGPGTRLLVL.